Following are 15 T cell receptor beta chains from one sample sequenced in a study of radiotherapy plus CTLA-4 blockade in lung cancer. Only in-frame clones appear in the TCRdb table, and some are missing; sequencing was by immunoSEQ multiplex PCR. The sample contains approximately 82,000 clones, approximately 82% of which appear only once. The specimen was peripheral blood, collected from a patient treated with radiotherapy plus ipilimumab. These receptors all come from a human donor with non-small cell lung cancer that progressed on radiotherapy plus ipilimumab.

The V gene is TRBV2, the J gene TRBJ2-7; D is unresolved. Per the germline V gene, CDR1 is SNHLY and CDR2 is FYNNEI. V lost 3 bases and J 2 bases, leaving 8 bases between the germline ends. CDR3 length: 13 residues. In DNA form, the CDR3 reads TGTGCCAGCAGTGACAGGATACCCTACGAGCAGTACTTC. This gives the protein CASSDRIPYEQYF.

The chain is built from TRBV12-5 and TRBJ2-2; 15 bases fit TRBD2. The germline V gene encodes CDR1 LGHNT and CDR2 FRNRAP. This CDR3 has 19 amino acids. Losses at the gene ends were 4 bases for V and 3 bases for J; bases not matched to a gene: 9. The CDR3 region is CASGWPGLAGGKDTGELFF. The CDR3 coding sequence is TGTGCTAGTGGTTGGCCTGGACTAGCGGGAGGGAAGGACACCGGGGAGCTGTTTTTT.

V and J are TRBV2 and TRBJ1-5; D is possibly TRBD1 (5 bases). The germline V gene encodes CDR1 SNHLY and CDR2 FYNNEI. CDR3 length equals 13 residues. Trimming removed 8 bases from V and 2 bases from J, with 10 bases in between. The CDR3 sequence is CASGDSRNQPQHF. Here the CDR3 DNA reads TGTGCCAGCGGAGACAGTCGCAATCAGCCCCAGCATTTT.

The chain links TRBV11-3 to TRBJ2-5; 11 positions match TRBD2. The germline CDR1 and CDR2 sequences are SGHNT and YENEEA. The CDR3 has 17 amino acids. After removal of 3 bases from V and 4 bases from J, the junction contained 10 bases not matched to a gene. The CDR3 sequence is CASSFSLLAGGIETQYF. The CDR3 bases are TGTGCCAGCAGCTTCTCCCTTTTAGCGGGAGGGATAGAGACCCAGTACTTC.

This chain joins TRBV5-6 and TRBJ1-2; D uncertain. The CDR3 loop spans 12 amino acids. The V gene lost 5 bases and the J gene lost 2 bases, with 7 bases spanning the gap. CDR1 SGHDT and CDR2 YYEEEE come from the germline V gene. The CDR3 loop is CASSLTNYGYTF. CDR3 coding DNA: TGTGCCAGCAGTTTGACAAACTATGGCTACACCTTC.

The chain is built from TRBV11-1 and TRBJ2-1, with D tentatively TRBD1 (5 bases). Germline V gives CDR1 SGHAT, CDR2 FQDESV (reference sequence). CDR3 length: 15 amino acids. V gave up 5 bases and J gave up 2 bases, with 13 bases separating them. CDR3 region: CASSPRVGAYNEQFF. CDR3 in DNA: TGTGCCAGCAGCCCCCGGGTAGGGGCCTACAATGAGCAGTTCTTC.

This clone was counted once. V and J are TRBV6-6 and TRBJ2-7, with unresolved D. The V and J ends lost 9 bases and 0 bases respectively, with 18 bases between them. This CDR3 region has 15 residues. The germline V gene encodes CDR1 MNHNY and CDR2 SVGAGI (reference sequence). The CDR3: CASSQRTQVSYEQYF. The CDR3 coding sequence is TGTGCCAGTAGCCAAAGGACCCAGGTCTCCTACGAGCAGTACTTC.

The chain links TRBV9 to TRBJ1-5; 7 nucleotides match TRBD1. CDR1 and CDR2 (germline): SGDLS, YYNGEE. V lost 3 bases, J lost 2 bases, and 2 bases stayed unmatched. This CDR3 is 14 amino acids long. CDR3 sequence: CASSAGGGNQPQHF. DNA for the CDR3: TGTGCCAGCAGCGCAGGGGGGGGCAATCAGCCCCAGCATTTT.

This clone was counted between two and nine times. This chain links TRBV7-8 with TRBJ2-7; TRBD2 matches 12 bases. J was trimmed by 1 base and V by 5 bases; bases with no gene match: 15. Germline V gene data show CDR1 as SGHVS and CDR2 as FQNEAQ. The CDR3 length is 19 residues. The CDR3 region is CASSTPSLAGGPRSYEQYF. In nucleotides, the CDR3 is TGTGCCAGCAGCACCCCCTCTCTAGCGGGGGGGCCTAGATCCTACGAGCAGTACTTC.

J is TRBJ2-7 and V is TRBV15; the D call may be TRBD1 or TRBD2 (6 bases each). CDR3 length: 14 residues. V was pared by 5 bases and J by 5 bases, with 16 bases between. CDR1 is LNHNV and CDR2 is YYDKDF in the germline V gene (reference sequence). CDR3 nucleotides: TGTGCCACCAGCGCTGGGGGGCTAGCGAACGAGCAGTACTTC. This sequence encodes CATSAGGLANEQYF. The entire variable domain, with the rest obtained from reference TRBV15 and TRBJ2-7, is as follows: DAMVIQNPRYQVTQFGKPVTLSCSQTLNHNVMYWYQQKSSQAPKLLFHYYDKDFNNEADTPDNFQSRRPNTSFCFLDIRSPGLGDTAMYLCATSAGGLANEQYFGPGTRLTVT.

The rearrangement uses TRBV7-9 and TRBJ2-7; 15 nucleotides match TRBD2. Germline values: CDR1 SEHNR, CDR2 FQNEAQ (reference sequence). Trimming at V came to 5 bases and at J to 7 bases, leaving 18 bases not matched to a gene. The CDR3 extends over 19 amino acids. The CDR3 protein is CASSQSPWTSGRASNEQYF. CDR3 nucleotides: TGTGCCAGCAGCCAGTCCCCCTGGACTAGCGGGAGGGCTAGTAATGAGCAGTACTTC.

The chain has TRBV27 and TRBJ2-2; 11 nucleotides line up with TRBD2. The length of the CDR3 is 18 residues. Trimming at V came to 4 bases and at J to 2 bases, leaving 9 bases not matched to a gene. Germline V gene sequence: CDR1 MNHEY, CDR2 SMNVEV (reference sequence). The CDR3 DNA reads as TGTGCCAGCAGTTCACACCGAGGGACTAGCGGAAACACCGGGGAGCTGTTTTTT. Amino acid sequence: CASSSHRGTSGNTGELFF.

The chain is built from TRBV28 and TRBJ1-1, with a tentative D call TRBD1 (5 bases). Germline CDR1 and CDR2: MDHEN and SYDVKM. The V end lost 3 bases, the J end lost 6 bases, and 14 bases lay between the germline ends. The CDR3 runs to 14 residues. The CDR3 loop is CASSFVSGFAEAFF. The CDR3 coding sequence is TGTGCCAGCAGTTTTGTCTCAGGGTTCGCTGAAGCTTTCTTT.

The chain recombines TRBV7-2 with TRBJ2-7; D may be TRBD1 (6 bases). V was pared by 1 base and J by 6 bases, with 13 bases between. The CDR3 length is 14 residues. The germline V gene encodes CDR1 SGHTA and CDR2 FQGNSA. CDR3 region: CASSLVARGGEQYF. CDR3 DNA: TGTGCCAGCAGCTTAGTAGCCAGGGGCGGCGAGCAGTACTTC.

This chain joins TRBV6-1 and TRBJ1-5; D not certain. The CDR3 contains 13 residues. Trimming removed 5 bases at V and 0 bases at J, with 5 bases between. Germline lookup yields CDR1 MNHNS and CDR2 SASEGT. Here the CDR3 DNA reads TGTGCCAGCAGTTCGCATAGCAATCAGCCCCAGCATTTT. Translated: CASSSHSNQPQHF.